A selection of T cell receptor beta chains follows, all from one sample in a study of shared clonotypes between healthy human individuals. Profiled with immunoSEQ multiplex PCR; TCRdb holds only in-frame clones, not every one. Seen here are under 750,000 clones, roughly two thirds observed once, and the top ten hold around 1.7%. Sequences were obtained from memory CD4+ T cells sorted from blood. All receptors come from a woman aged 25 to 39 in good health. The CDR3 runs from the conserved cysteine through the conserved F or W. Fields, in order: CDR3 DNA, CDR3 protein, clone size, J gene, CDR3 length, D gene, V gene. A D gene is named only where the DNA matches it firmly. Clone size appears in some rows only: once, few, many, or a class for an expanded clone.

CDR3 DNA: TGTGCCAGCAGAAAACCGGGACTAGCGGGAAACAATGAGCAGTTCTTC
CDR3 protein: CASRKPGLAGNNEQFF
clone size: -
J gene: TRBJ2-1
CDR3 length: 16
D gene: TRBD2
V gene: TRBV5-4

CDR3 DNA: TGTGCCAGCAGTTCGTGGACTAGCGGGTTATCTGGGGCCAACGTCCTGACTTTC
CDR3 protein: CASSSWTSGLSGANVLTF
clone size: -
J gene: TRBJ2-6
CDR3 length: 18
D gene: TRBD2
V gene: TRBV28

CDR3 DNA: TGTGCCAGCAATTCGGAGAGCTCTGGGGCCAACGTCCTGACTTTC
CDR3 protein: CASNSESSGANVLTF
clone size: -
J gene: TRBJ2-6
CDR3 length: 15
D gene: -
V gene: TRBV28

CDR3 DNA: TGTGCCAGCTCACCCGGCCGCGCGGGAGCCGGGGAGCTGTTTTTT
CDR3 protein: CASSPGRAGAGELFF
clone size: once
J gene: TRBJ2-2
CDR3 length: 15
D gene: TRBD2
V gene: TRBV18

CDR3 DNA: TGTGCCAGCCGTACCTGGGCCAAAAACATTCAGTACTTC
CDR3 protein: CASRTWAKNIQYF
clone size: -
J gene: TRBJ2-4
CDR3 length: 13
D gene: -
V gene: TRBV27

CDR3 DNA: TGTGCCAGCAGTCTAGACTATACCAGCACAGATACGCAGTATTTT
CDR3 protein: CASSLDYTSTDTQYF
clone size: once
J gene: TRBJ2-3
CDR3 length: 15
D gene: -
V gene: TRBV27

CDR3 DNA: TGTGCCATCAGTGAAATGATGGACGAGCAGTACTTC
CDR3 protein: CAISEMMDEQYF
clone size: -
J gene: TRBJ2-7
CDR3 length: 12
D gene: -
V gene: TRBV10-3

CDR3 DNA: TGCGCCAGCAGCTTGACCGAATCGCGGAGCACAGATACGCAGTATTTT
CDR3 protein: CASSLTESRSTDTQYF
clone size: -
J gene: TRBJ2-3
CDR3 length: 16
D gene: -
V gene: TRBV5-1

CDR3 DNA: TGTGCCAGCAGTGATCGGACAGGGGGAGAGGGCACTGAAGCTTTCTTT
CDR3 protein: CASSDRTGGEGTEAFF
clone size: -
J gene: TRBJ1-1
CDR3 length: 16
D gene: TRBD1
V gene: TRBV6-1

CDR3 DNA: TGTGCCAGCCCTCGGGGCACTGAAGCTTTCTTT
CDR3 protein: CASPRGTEAFF
clone size: -
J gene: TRBJ1-1
CDR3 length: 11
D gene: -
V gene: TRBV6-1

CDR3 DNA: TGTGCCAGTAGTATGGGGGTTCGGTTGGCGGGACAGTCCTATGGCTACACCTTC
CDR3 protein: CASSMGVRLAGQSYGYTF
clone size: -
J gene: TRBJ1-2
CDR3 length: 18
D gene: TRBD1
V gene: TRBV19

CDR3 DNA: TGCAGCGTTGATGTGAGCACAGATACGCAGTATTTT
CDR3 protein: CSVDVSTDTQYF
clone size: -
J gene: TRBJ2-3
CDR3 length: 12
D gene: -
V gene: TRBV29-1

CDR3 DNA: TGTGCCATCAGTGAGTCGACTAGCGGGAGTACATCCTACGAGCAGTACTTC
CDR3 protein: CAISESTSGSTSYEQYF
clone size: -
J gene: TRBJ2-7
CDR3 length: 17
D gene: TRBD2
V gene: TRBV10-3

CDR3 DNA: TGTGCCAGCAGCTTGGGGGCAGGCCCCGGAGAGACCCAGTACTTC
CDR3 protein: CASSLGAGPGETQYF
clone size: few
J gene: TRBJ2-5
CDR3 length: 15
D gene: -
V gene: TRBV5-4

CDR3 DNA: TGTGCCTGGAGTTCAAGACAGGGTAATTCACCCCTCCACTTT
CDR3 protein: CAWSSRQGNSPLHF
clone size: -
J gene: TRBJ1-6
CDR3 length: 14
D gene: TRBD1
V gene: TRBV30

CDR3 DNA: TGTGCCAGTAGTACCCGACCTCGGGCCTACAATGAGCAGTTCTTC
CDR3 protein: CASSTRPRAYNEQFF
clone size: -
J gene: TRBJ2-1
CDR3 length: 15
D gene: -
V gene: TRBV19

CDR3 DNA: TGTGCCAGCAGTGAAGCTGGAGGGTCAATCGAGCAGTACTTC
CDR3 protein: CASSEAGGSIEQYF
clone size: once
J gene: TRBJ2-7
CDR3 length: 14
D gene: -
V gene: TRBV2

CDR3 DNA: TGTGCCAGCAGTGTCCAACCAGGGGGCCATGAGCAGTTCTTC
CDR3 protein: CASSVQPGGHEQFF
clone size: -
J gene: TRBJ2-1
CDR3 length: 14
D gene: TRBD1
V gene: TRBV6-4

CDR3 DNA: TGTGCCAGCAGCGTAGGGCCAGCCAGGGAGACCCAGTACTTC
CDR3 protein: CASSVGPARETQYF
clone size: -
J gene: TRBJ2-5
CDR3 length: 14
D gene: -
V gene: TRBV9

CDR3 DNA: TGTGCCAGCAGTACCCTCAGGGGGGAGCGGGGCGGGCAGTTCTTC
CDR3 protein: CASSTLRGERGGQFF
clone size: -
J gene: TRBJ2-1
CDR3 length: 15
D gene: -
V gene: TRBV27

CDR3 DNA: TGTGCCAGTAGTCCCGCTATCTCTGGAAACACCATATATTTT
CDR3 protein: CASSPAISGNTIYF
clone size: once
J gene: TRBJ1-3
CDR3 length: 14
D gene: -
V gene: TRBV19

CDR3 DNA: TGCGCCAGCAGCTTGGGAGAAAAATACACAGATACGCAGTATTTT
CDR3 protein: CASSLGEKYTDTQYF
clone size: once
J gene: TRBJ2-3
CDR3 length: 15
D gene: -
V gene: TRBV5-1

CDR3 DNA: TGTGCCAGCAGCTTAAATCCGGCTTCGGGAGGGCAAGAGACCCAGTACTTC
CDR3 protein: CASSLNPASGGQETQYF
clone size: -
J gene: TRBJ2-5
CDR3 length: 17
D gene: TRBD2
V gene: TRBV7-3

CDR3 DNA: TGTGCCACCAGCAGAGGAGACAGTAATGAGCAGTTCTTC
CDR3 protein: CATSRGDSNEQFF
clone size: -
J gene: TRBJ2-1
CDR3 length: 13
D gene: -
V gene: TRBV15

CDR3 DNA: TGTGCCAGCAGCTTGGCCATCCCGCCCCAGCAGTTCTTC
CDR3 protein: CASSLAIPPQQFF
clone size: -
J gene: TRBJ2-1
CDR3 length: 13
D gene: -
V gene: TRBV5-4

CDR3 DNA: TGTGCCAGCAGCCCGAGGGGGACAGGTCCAACGGTGGCGTTGAACACTGAAGCTTTCTTT
CDR3 protein: CASSPRGTGPTVALNTEAFF
clone size: -
J gene: TRBJ1-1
CDR3 length: 20
D gene: TRBD1
V gene: TRBV7-8

CDR3 DNA: TGTGCCAGCAGCTTAGGTGGTAGAGGGATCACCGGGGAGCTGTTTTTT
CDR3 protein: CASSLGGRGITGELFF
clone size: many
J gene: TRBJ2-2
CDR3 length: 16
D gene: -
V gene: TRBV11-2

CDR3 DNA: TGTGCCAGTAGTCCGGAGAGCTCCTACGAGCAGTACTTC
CDR3 protein: CASSPESSYEQYF
clone size: once
J gene: TRBJ2-7
CDR3 length: 13
D gene: -
V gene: TRBV19

CDR3 DNA: TGTGCCAGCAGTGTTATGCGGGAGGGTTACGAGCAGTACTTC
CDR3 protein: CASSVMREGYEQYF
clone size: -
J gene: TRBJ2-7
CDR3 length: 14
D gene: TRBD2
V gene: TRBV2

CDR3 DNA: TGTGCCAGCAGCCCTATTGACAGGGACAATCAGCCCCAGCATTTT
CDR3 protein: CASSPIDRDNQPQHF
clone size: many
J gene: TRBJ1-5
CDR3 length: 15
D gene: TRBD1
V gene: TRBV28

CDR3 DNA: TGCAGCGCCATACACATAGCGGGAGGGCCGGGAAATGAGCAGTTCTTC
CDR3 protein: CSAIHIAGGPGNEQFF
clone size: -
J gene: TRBJ2-1
CDR3 length: 16
D gene: TRBD2
V gene: TRBV29-1

CDR3 DNA: TGTGCCAGCAGCTTACTGGAAGGGCAGTTCTTC
CDR3 protein: CASSLLEGQFF
clone size: -
J gene: TRBJ2-1
CDR3 length: 11
D gene: -
V gene: TRBV11-2

CDR3 DNA: TGTGCCAGCAGCTTAGCGACTAGGATAGCCGGGGAGCTGTTTTTT
CDR3 protein: CASSLATRIAGELFF
clone size: few
J gene: TRBJ2-2
CDR3 length: 15
D gene: -
V gene: TRBV11-2

CDR3 DNA: TGTGCCAGCGGCGCAAGCGTCGGGAGAGGAGATACGCAGTATTTT
CDR3 protein: CASGASVGRGDTQYF
clone size: -
J gene: TRBJ2-3
CDR3 length: 15
D gene: -
V gene: TRBV4-2

CDR3 DNA: TGTGCCAGCAGTGGCTTCGGGACAGCTTATAGCAATCAGCCCCAGCATTTT
CDR3 protein: CASSGFGTAYSNQPQHF
clone size: many
J gene: TRBJ1-5
CDR3 length: 17
D gene: TRBD1
V gene: TRBV6-1

CDR3 DNA: TGTGCCAGCAGCTTGAGGAGGTCATATAGCAATCAGCCCCAGCATTTT
CDR3 protein: CASSLRRSYSNQPQHF
clone size: few
J gene: TRBJ1-5
CDR3 length: 16
D gene: -
V gene: TRBV5-8

CDR3 DNA: TGTGCCAGCAGCGTAGGACTGGGGAGCTCCTACGAGCAGTACTTC
CDR3 protein: CASSVGLGSSYEQYF
clone size: few
J gene: TRBJ2-7
CDR3 length: 15
D gene: -
V gene: TRBV9

CDR3 DNA: TGTGCCAGCAGTACAGGACTAGCGGGAGTTAGAATCGGGGAGCTGTTTTTT
CDR3 protein: CASSTGLAGVRIGELFF
clone size: -
J gene: TRBJ2-2
CDR3 length: 17
D gene: TRBD2
V gene: TRBV28

CDR3 DNA: TGTGCCACCGCGGACGCTTTGGGCGAGCAGTACTTC
CDR3 protein: CATADALGEQYF
clone size: -
J gene: TRBJ2-7
CDR3 length: 12
D gene: -
V gene: TRBV6-5

CDR3 DNA: TGTGCCAGCAGCTTAGAGCTCACTGAAGCTTTCTTT
CDR3 protein: CASSLELTEAFF
clone size: -
J gene: TRBJ1-1
CDR3 length: 12
D gene: -
V gene: TRBV7-9

CDR3 DNA: TGCGCCAGCAGCTTGGAAGGAGGGTTTCGGACTGAAGCTTTCTTT
CDR3 protein: CASSLEGGFRTEAFF
clone size: -
J gene: TRBJ1-1
CDR3 length: 15
D gene: -
V gene: TRBV5-1

CDR3 DNA: TGTGCCAGCAGTTATCTGGCCTCCCCGAGGACCGGGGAGCTGTTTTTT
CDR3 protein: CASSYLASPRTGELFF
clone size: -
J gene: TRBJ2-2
CDR3 length: 16
D gene: -
V gene: TRBV6-6

CDR3 DNA: TGTGCCAGCAGCCAAGACGGGAGGGCCAGTTACAATGAGCAGTTCTTC
CDR3 protein: CASSQDGRASYNEQFF
clone size: -
J gene: TRBJ2-1
CDR3 length: 16
D gene: TRBD2
V gene: TRBV4-2

CDR3 DNA: TGTGCCAGCAGGCCAGGGGGGCGAGGAAACACCATATATTTT
CDR3 protein: CASRPGGRGNTIYF
clone size: once
J gene: TRBJ1-3
CDR3 length: 14
D gene: TRBD1
V gene: TRBV6-5

CDR3 DNA: TGTGCCAGCAGCAAACCGGGACTAGCGTTTTACAATGAGCAGTTCTTC
CDR3 protein: CASSKPGLAFYNEQFF
clone size: -
J gene: TRBJ2-1
CDR3 length: 16
D gene: TRBD2
V gene: TRBV7-2

CDR3 DNA: TGTGCCAGCAGCCTCGGGAATACCTACGAGCAGTACTTC
CDR3 protein: CASSLGNTYEQYF
clone size: -
J gene: TRBJ2-7
CDR3 length: 13
D gene: -
V gene: TRBV14